The clone carrying this T cell receptor beta chain appeared a single time. Following autologous stem cell transplantation, relapse occurred in every patient, and exposure to brentuximab vedotin varied. The data derive from a study of PD-1 blockade in classical Hodgkin lymphoma. Trimming took off 0 bases at V and 9 bases at J, with 18 bases between the two ends. This CDR3 is 16 amino acids long. Germline CDR1 and CDR2: MGHRA and YSYEKL. The assay was immunoSEQ multiplex PCR, and TCRdb's table has in-frame clones only and misses some. The profile shows approximately 17,000 clones, roughly 82% of them singletons.

The receptor's source is a human donor with classical Hodgkin lymphoma. Specimen: peripheral blood mononuclear cells (PBMCs), collected before the second cycle of nivolumab. This rearrangement joins TRBV4-1 to TRBJ2-1, with TRBD2 as a possible D gene (6 bases). As DNA, the CDR3 is TGCGCCAGCAGCCAAGATCCGTCGCGGGGCCGGGGTGAGCAGTTCTTC. Amino acids: CASSQDPSRGRGEQFF.